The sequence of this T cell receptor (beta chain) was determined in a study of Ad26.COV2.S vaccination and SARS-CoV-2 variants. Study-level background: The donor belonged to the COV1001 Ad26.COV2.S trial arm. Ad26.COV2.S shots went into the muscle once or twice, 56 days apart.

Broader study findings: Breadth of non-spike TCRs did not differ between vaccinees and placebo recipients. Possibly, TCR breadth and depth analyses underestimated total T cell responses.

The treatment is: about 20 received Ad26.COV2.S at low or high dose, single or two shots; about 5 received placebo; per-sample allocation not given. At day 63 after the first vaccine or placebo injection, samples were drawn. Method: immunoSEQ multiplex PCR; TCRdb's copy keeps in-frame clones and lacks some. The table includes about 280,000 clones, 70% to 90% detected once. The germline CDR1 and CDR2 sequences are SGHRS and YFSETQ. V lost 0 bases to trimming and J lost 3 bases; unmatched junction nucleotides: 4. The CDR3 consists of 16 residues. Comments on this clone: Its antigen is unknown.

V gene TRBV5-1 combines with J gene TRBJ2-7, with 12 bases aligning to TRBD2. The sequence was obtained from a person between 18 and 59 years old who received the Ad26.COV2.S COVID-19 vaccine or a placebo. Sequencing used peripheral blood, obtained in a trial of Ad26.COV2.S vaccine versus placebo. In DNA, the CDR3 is TGCGCCAGCAGCTTGGGACTAGCGGGAGCTTACTACGAGCAGTACTTC. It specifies CASSLGLAGAYYEQYF.